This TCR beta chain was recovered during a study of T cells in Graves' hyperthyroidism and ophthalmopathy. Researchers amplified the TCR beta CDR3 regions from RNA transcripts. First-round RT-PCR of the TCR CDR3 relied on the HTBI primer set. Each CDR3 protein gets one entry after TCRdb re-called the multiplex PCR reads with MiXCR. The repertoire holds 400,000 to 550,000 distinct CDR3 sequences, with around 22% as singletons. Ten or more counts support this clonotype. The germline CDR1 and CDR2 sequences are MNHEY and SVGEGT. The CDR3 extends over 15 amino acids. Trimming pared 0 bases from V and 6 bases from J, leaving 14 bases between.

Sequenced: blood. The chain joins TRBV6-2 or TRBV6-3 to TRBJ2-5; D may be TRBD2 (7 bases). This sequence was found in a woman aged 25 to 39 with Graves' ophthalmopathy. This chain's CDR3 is CASSYSTRGAKTQYF. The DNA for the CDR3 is TGTGCCAGCAGTTACTCGACCCGGGGGGCCAAGACCCAGTACTTC.